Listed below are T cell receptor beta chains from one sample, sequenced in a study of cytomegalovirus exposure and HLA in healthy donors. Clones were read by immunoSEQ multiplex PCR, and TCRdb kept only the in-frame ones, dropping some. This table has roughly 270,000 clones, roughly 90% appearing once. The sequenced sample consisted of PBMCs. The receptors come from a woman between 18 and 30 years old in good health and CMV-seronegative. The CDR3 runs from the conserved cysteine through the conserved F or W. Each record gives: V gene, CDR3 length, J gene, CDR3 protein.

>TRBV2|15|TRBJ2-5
CASSPSGTGQETQYF
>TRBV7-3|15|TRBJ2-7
CASSRNRVQSYEQYF
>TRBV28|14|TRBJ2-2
CASSLQTFTGELFF
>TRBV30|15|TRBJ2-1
CAWSGLAGVYNEQFF
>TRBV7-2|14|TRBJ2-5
CASSLGANQETQYF
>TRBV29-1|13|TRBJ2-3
CSVAPHGGDTQYF
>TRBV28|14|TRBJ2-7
CASSLRQPSYEQYF
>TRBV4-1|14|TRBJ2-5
CASSQENRDETQYF
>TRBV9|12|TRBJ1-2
CASGRFEGGYTF
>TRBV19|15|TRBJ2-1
CASSTRDSQYNEQFF
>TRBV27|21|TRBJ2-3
CASSLHRGVGGSGARTDTQYF
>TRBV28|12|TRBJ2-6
CATLSGANVLTF
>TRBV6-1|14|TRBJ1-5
CASRSRGIYQPQHF
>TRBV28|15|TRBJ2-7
CASSSPPGLQHEQYF
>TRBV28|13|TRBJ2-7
CASSLVGDYEQYF
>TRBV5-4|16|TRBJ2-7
CASSYALAGGNYEQYF
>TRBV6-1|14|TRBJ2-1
CASSVGSSYNEQFF
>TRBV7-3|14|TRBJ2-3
CASSLLPRADTQYF
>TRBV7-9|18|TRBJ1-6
CASSLGASVSSYNSPLHF
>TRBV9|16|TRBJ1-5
CASSAFGTGDGQPQHF
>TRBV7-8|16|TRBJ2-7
CASRGSTGTGGWRQYF
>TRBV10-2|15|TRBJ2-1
CASSDGLAGSDEQFF
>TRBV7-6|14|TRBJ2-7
CASSLSGTQYEQYF
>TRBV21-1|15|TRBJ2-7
CASSRLAGVSYEQYF
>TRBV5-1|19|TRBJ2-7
CASSFGEVRISLSGLEQYF
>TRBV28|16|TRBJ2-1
CASSFHPGQGAHEQFF
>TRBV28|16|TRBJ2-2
CASTRPSGGATGELFF
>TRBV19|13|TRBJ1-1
CASKGGGNTEAFF
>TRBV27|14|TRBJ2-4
CASSLGQGANIQYF
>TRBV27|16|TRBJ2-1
CASSLGGWSSYNEQFF
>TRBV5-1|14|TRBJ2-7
CASSWTADSYEQYF